The following is a TCR beta chain sequence with its context. Its cognate antigen has yet to be identified. Base-call qualities are not available, and no considerably larger clone is one nucleotide away. Whole blood was collected in K2EDTA tubes by collaborating institutions according to the institutions' own protocols. Collaborator samples were shipped for TCRbeta analysis as frozen whole blood, isolated PBMCs, or DNA extracted from either sample type. The immunoSEQ Assay, a bias-controlled multiplex PCR, was used to amplify TCRbeta CDR3 regions from genomic DNA. For the original study's pipeline: The number of nucleated cells in each sample was estimated from the amplification of reference gene primers within the assay. To quantify the absolute abundance of each unique TCRbeta CDR3 rearrangement, sequence reads were collapsed and filtered. For each sample, productive Simpson clonality was calculated by taking the square root of Simpson's diversity index across productive rearrangements. TCRdb carries this immuneACCESS record with in-frame sequences only. Its versions omit some clonotypes, under half of them owing to an unresolved V gene in the studies checked, with the rest unexplained. The DNA was the basis for D and trimming; V, J and clone size are from that table. For this sample the table gives 150,000 to 200,000 clones, of which 87% were detected only once. In total, the top ten clones hold 1.5% to 2% of the sample.

V is shortened by 6 bases, J by 5 bases, and the region joining them spans 7 bases. The CDR3 has 10 amino acids, counting the end cysteine and phenylalanine. Of all the DNA, just the CDR3 is kept, 30 bases in frame from base 1. Looking up the germline V gene yields CDR1 SQVTM and CDR2 ANQGSEA. These data originate in a study of blood T cell repertoires in COVID-19 (dated by TCRdb to the early 2020s). A note on the overall study: The collaborator samples originated in the United States, Italy and Spain and spanned the acute and convalescent phases of COVID-19. Samples came from the ongoing ImmuneRACE study (first 160 participants) plus 1,254 subjects from 6 global collaborators. The prospective study material was composed of cDNA or gDNA derived from T cells, B-cell-depleted T cells, or PBMCs. A de-identified subject ID, COVID-19 status, age in years and sex were almost always included in the sample metadata. The repertoires were released in a freely available public database intended as a resource for research on the immune response to SARS-CoV-2. HLA class I and class II types, where available, came from metadata supplied by the sample provider rather than from assay-based typing. The dataset comprised deeply sampled blood TCRbeta repertoires from subjects exposed to, actively infected with, or recovered from COVID-19.

Points the paper makes about the study in general: The amount of clinical and demographic metadata varied by source and participant and was provided uncurated.

Source material: peripheral blood. The rearranged segments are TRBV29-1 and TRBJ2-5; the D gene assignment is ambiguous. This TCR was sampled from a woman in her forties or fifties with acute or convalescent COVID-19. The CDR3 in this case is CSVSGETQYF. The DNA is TGCAGCGTGTCCGGTGAGACCCAGTACTTC.